Each of the 30 T cell receptor beta chains below was sequenced from the same sample in a study of shared clonotypes between healthy human individuals. Using immunoSEQ multiplex PCR, the repertoire was profiled, and TCRdb retains in-frame clones only, with some absent. The table includes more than 400,000 clones, around 96% detected once. The sample taken for sequencing was naive CD4+ T cells sorted from blood. Subset noted: CD45RA+ positively selected. The receptor set was obtained from a woman under 40 in good health.

This clone was recorded once. This chain uses TRBV7-6 with TRBJ1-1, with D unresolved. The germline CDR1 and CDR2 sequences are SGHVS and FNYEAQ. The CDR3 sequence is 14 residues long. V was clipped by 5 bases and J by 2 bases, with 12 bases between them. In nucleotides, the CDR3 is TGTGCCAGCAGCCCCAGGCAGAGCAACACTGAAGCTTTCTTT. Translated, it gives CASSPRQSNTEAFF.

The V and J genes are TRBV27 and TRBJ1-4; D gene uncertain. The CDR3 has 16 amino acids. CDR1 and CDR2 from the germline V gene are MNHEY and SMNVEV (reference sequence). The V end was cut by 8 bases, the J end by 7 bases, with 23 bases between. CDR3 in DNA: TGTGCCAGCCACCCGCGAGCGCGAAAATCCGGTGAAAAACTGTTTTTT. Translating gives CASHPRARKSGEKLFF.

This clone was detected only once. The V call is TRBV27, the J call TRBJ2-7; 7 bases align to TRBD2. Per the germline V gene, CDR1 is MNHEY and CDR2 is SMNVEV (reference sequence). CDR3 length: 16 amino acids. V was pared by 0 bases and J by 3 bases, with 8 bases of the junction left unmatched. As DNA, the CDR3 is TGTGCCAGCAGTTTATCGATAGTTCGGGAGGTCTACGAGCAGTACTTC. Translated, it gives CASSLSIVREVYEQYF.

The chain uses TRBV10-1 and TRBJ2-3; a possible D gene is TRBD2 (5 bases). CDR3 length equals 12 residues. V gave up 8 bases and J gave up 0 bases, with 6 bases separating them. CDR1 is WNHNN and CDR2 is SYGVQD in the germline V gene (reference sequence). In DNA form, the CDR3 reads TGCGCCAGCCGAGGGAGCACAGATACGCAGTATTTT. Amino acid sequence: CASRGSTDTQYF.

This chain uses TRBV4-1 with TRBJ2-2, with D perhaps TRBD1 (5 bases). There are 20 residues in the CDR3. Trimming pared 0 bases from V and 0 bases from J, leaving 20 bases between. From germline, CDR1 is MGHRA and CDR2 YSYEKL. The CDR3 protein is CASSQDGARLVGANTGELFF. As DNA, the CDR3 is TGCGCCAGCAGCCAAGATGGGGCGCGATTGGTGGGCGCGAACACCGGGGAGCTGTTTTTT.

This chain connects TRBV5-4 to TRBJ2-2; D uncertain. V lost 1 base, J lost 1 base, and 5 bases lay in between. The V gene's germline CDR1 is SGHNT and CDR2 YYREEE (reference sequence). The length of the CDR3 is 14 residues. CDR3 protein: CASSLSGNTGELFF. Written as DNA, the CDR3 is TGTGCCAGCAGCTTGTCCGGGAACACCGGGGAGCTGTTTTTT.

The chain recombines TRBV7-2 with TRBJ1-2, with D possibly being TRBD1 (5 bases). The CDR3 has 14 residues. Germline CDR1 SGHTA, CDR2 FQGNSA. The V end was cut by 3 bases, the J end by 3 bases, with 11 bases between. This chain's CDR3 is CASSFGRGDYGYTF. In nucleotides, the CDR3 is TGTGCCAGCAGCTTCGGTAGGGGTGACTATGGCTACACCTTC.

The chain carries TRBV28 and TRBJ2-1; no definite D call. The germline CDR1 and CDR2 sequences are MDHEN and SYDVKM. CDR3 length equals 12 residues. The V end lost 1 base, the J end lost 10 bases, and 8 bases lay between the germline ends. The CDR3 loop reads CASSLSADEQFF. The CDR3 nucleotides read TGTGCCAGCAGTTTATCCGCCGACGAGCAGTTCTTC.

This rearrangement joins TRBV28 to TRBJ2-7; possibly TRBD1 for D (6 bases). V dropped 4 bases and J dropped 2 bases, with 15 bases sitting between them. This CDR3 is built from 15 residues. Germline V lookup: CDR1 MDHEN, CDR2 SYDVKM. The CDR3 DNA is TGTGCCAGCAGTTCCCCCGACAGGATCCCCTACGAGCAGTACTTC. This translates into CASSSPDRIPYEQYF.

This clone was seen a few times. The V and J genes are TRBV10-3 and TRBJ1-1; D unresolved. The germline CDR1 and CDR2 sequences are ENHRY and SYGVKD. V lost 3 bases to trimming and J lost 1 base, with 6 bases between them. CDR3 length: 13 residues. CDR3 sequence (DNA): TGTGCCATCAGTGACACACCGAACACTGAAGCTTTCTTT. Translated: CAISDTPNTEAFF.

J is TRBJ1-4 and V is TRBV5-1; the match to TRBD1 covers 8 bases. V was clipped by 0 bases and J by 7 bases; unmatched bases: 2. This CDR3 spans 14 amino acids. Germline lookup yields CDR1 SGHRS and CDR2 YFSETQ. Written as DNA, the CDR3 is TGCGCCAGCAGCTTGGGGACAGGGCGTGAAAAACTGTTTTTT. Amino acid sequence: CASSLGTGREKLFF.

The chain joins TRBV25-1 to TRBJ2-3, with 12 bases fitting TRBD1. The CDR3 spans 16 residues. CDR1 MGHDK and CDR2 SYGVNS come from the germline V gene. V lost 2 bases and J lost 5; bases outside the gene matches: 5. CDR3 DNA sequence: TGTGCCAGCAGTGAAGGGACAGGGGGCCACGTAGATACGCAGTATTTT. This translates into CASSEGTGGHVDTQYF.

The table lists this clone with a count of one. Here the CDR3 DNA reads TGTGCCAGCAGCTTATTAGGGAGGGAGACCCAGTACTTC. Translating gives CASSLLGRETQYF. The rearrangement joins TRBV7-6 to TRBJ2-5, with D maybe TRBD2 (6 bases). Germline assignment: CDR1 SGHVS and CDR2 FNYEAQ. Between the trimmed V and J ends, which lost 2 bases and 5 bases, there was a span of 9 bases. The CDR3 contains 13 residues.

The chain joins TRBV5-1 to TRBJ2-5, with D perhaps matching TRBD1 (5 bases). This CDR3 region has 14 residues. Per germline, CDR1 SGHRS and CDR2 YFSETQ. V gave up 4 bases and J gave up 1 base, with 11 bases separating them. The CDR3 here is CASSQRRVQETQYF. The CDR3 bases are TGCGCCAGCAGCCAACGCAGGGTCCAAGAGACCCAGTACTTC. Filled out from reference TRBV5-1 and TRBJ2-5, the complete variable domain reads KAGVTQTPRYLIKTRGQQVTLSCSPISGHRSVSWYQQTPGQGLQFLFEYFSETQRNKGNFPGRFSGRQFSNSRSEMNVSTLELGDSALYLCASSQRRVQETQYFGPGTRLLVL.

The chain has TRBV5-1 and TRBJ2-3; 8 nucleotides match TRBD2. The germline CDR1 and CDR2 sequences are SGHRS and YFSETQ. Germline trimming cut 1 base from V and 2 bases from J; bases unmatched to any gene: 6. The CDR3 runs to 16 residues. For the CDR3, the DNA is TGCGCCAGCAGCTTGAGAATAGCGGGACCCACAGATACGCAGTATTTT. Protein: CASSLRIAGPTDTQYF.

V usage is TRBV28 and J usage is TRBJ1-2; D gene uncertain. V was cut by 5 bases and J by 2 bases, with 6 bases left in between. The V gene's germline CDR1 is MDHEN and CDR2 SYDVKM. The CDR3 runs 12 residues. CDR3 sequence: CASSTPNYGYTF. The CDR3 DNA reads TGTGCCAGCAGTACCCCGAACTATGGCTACACCTTC.

The chain uses TRBV4-2 and TRBJ1-2; no clear D gene. The CDR3 has 13 residues. V dropped 0 bases and J dropped 2 bases, with 4 bases sitting between them. Germline loops: CDR1 LGHNA, CDR2 YNFKEQ. CDR3 loop: CASSQDLNYGYTF. For the CDR3, the DNA is TGTGCCAGCAGCCAAGACCTAAACTATGGCTACACCTTC.

The chain is built from TRBV7-8 and TRBJ2-2, with unresolved D. The CDR3 length is 14 residues. V lost 3 bases and J 1 base, leaving 6 bases between the germline ends. Germline loops: CDR1 SGHVS, CDR2 FQNEAQ. The CDR3 reads CASSFWVNTGELFF. The CDR3 DNA reads TGTGCCAGCAGCTTTTGGGTGAACACCGGGGAGCTGTTTTTT. The full variable domain, in which reference TRBV7-8 and TRBJ2-2 provide the parts outside the CDR3, is GAGVSQSPRYKVAKRGQDVALRCDPISGHVSLFWYQQALGQGPEFLTYFQNEAQLDKSGLPSDRFFAERPEGSVSTLKIQRTQQEDSAVYLCASSFWVNTGELFFGEGSRLTVL.

Here the CDR3 DNA reads TGTGCCAGCAGCCGGACAGGGTCCTATGGCTACACCTTC. It codes for CASSRTGSYGYTF. This chain uses TRBV7-8 with TRBJ1-2; 8 positions agree with TRBD1. The CDR3 is made up of 13 amino acids. CDR1 and CDR2 from the germline V gene are SGHVS and FQNEAQ. Germline trimming cut 5 bases from V and 4 bases from J; bases unmatched to any gene: 3.

This clone occurred once. The chain is built from TRBV6-1 and TRBJ1-5; 7 bases match TRBD1. This CDR3 contains 14 residues. With 6 bases clipped from V and 15 bases from J, the junction kept 17 bases outside the gene matches. The germline V gene encodes CDR1 MNHNS and CDR2 SASEGT. The CDR3 reads CASRGWDRGAPRHF. CDR3 bases: TGTGCCAGCAGGGGGTGGGACAGAGGTGCTCCTCGGCATTTT.

The chain has TRBV6-1 and TRBJ1-2; no reliable D call. The V end was cut by 2 bases, the J end by 6 bases, with 7 bases between. The germline gives CDR1 MNHNS, CDR2 SASEGT. This CDR3 contains 12 residues. In DNA form, the CDR3 reads TGTGCCAGCAGTGAATCTGGGCATGGCTACACCTTC. This encodes CASSESGHGYTF.

The genes are TRBV5-4 and TRBJ2-1; D is possibly TRBD1 or TRBD2 (6 bases each). With 3 bases removed from V and 3 bases from J, the gap between germline ends came to 16 bases. Germline values: CDR1 SGHNT, CDR2 YYREEE (reference sequence). There are 16 residues in the CDR3. DNA for the CDR3: TGTGCCAGCAGCTGGTGGGGGCGGGAAGTCTACAATGAGCAGTTCTTC. The encoded protein is CASSWWGREVYNEQFF.

The chain is built from TRBV28 and TRBJ2-7; D uncertain. Germline values: CDR1 MDHEN, CDR2 SYDVKM. V was shortened by 8 bases and J by 2 bases, with 16 bases between the two germline ends. The CDR3 loop spans 14 amino acids. The CDR3 nucleotides are TGTGCCAGCTCAAAGGTTGGTCTTACCTACGAGCAGTACTTC. Translation: CASSKVGLTYEQYF.

The chain combines TRBV4-1 with TRBJ2-2, with unresolved D. The CDR3 consists of 13 residues. The V end lost 1 base, the J end lost 5 bases, and 5 bases lay between the germline ends. Germline CDR1 MGHRA, CDR2 YSYEKL. The CDR3 DNA follows: TGCGCCAGCAGCCAAGGTGGGACCGGGGAGCTGTTTTTT. Its translation is CASSQGGTGELFF.

As regards this clone: Other DNA sequences from this sample encode an identical CDR3 as well. This chain joins TRBV7-9 and TRBJ2-1; no clear D gene. The germline V gene encodes CDR1 SEHNR and CDR2 FQNEAQ (reference sequence). V lost 3 bases and J lost 5, with 2 bases in between. CDR3 length equals 11 residues. DNA of the CDR3: TGTGCCAGCAGCTTGGACAATGAGCAGTTCTTC. Amino acid sequence: CASSLDNEQFF.

The chain employs TRBV5-8 and TRBJ1-5, with 9 bases lining up with TRBD1. Germline loops: CDR1 SGHTS, CDR2 YDEGEE. This CDR3 contains 16 residues. Trimming removed 5 bases from V and 5 bases from J; junction bases left unmatched: 11. This CDR3 reads CASRLPGQGVHQPQHF. The CDR3 nucleotides read TGTGCCAGCAGATTACCGGGACAGGGCGTTCATCAGCCCCAGCATTTT.

V gene TRBV28 combines with J gene TRBJ1-3; unclear D gene. With 6 bases removed from V and 2 bases from J, the gap between germline ends came to 14 bases. Germline V lookup: CDR1 MDHEN, CDR2 SYDVKM. The CDR3 is made up of 15 amino acids. The CDR3 reads CASRVQLTTGNTIYF. CDR3 sequence (DNA): TGTGCCAGCAGGGTACAACTAACTACTGGAAACACCATATATTTT.

The chain joins TRBV5-1 to TRBJ1-2, with a tentative D call TRBD1 (6 bases). This CDR3 spans 14 amino acids. Per the germline V gene, CDR1 is SGHRS and CDR2 is YFSETQ. Trimming pared 0 bases from V and 2 bases from J, leaving 8 bases between. The CDR3: CASSLVGGNYGYTF. Written as DNA, the CDR3 is TGCGCCAGCAGCTTGGTTGGGGGCAACTATGGCTACACCTTC.

J is TRBJ1-5 and V is TRBV5-5, with a weak D call TRBD1 (5 bases). Trimming took off 5 bases at V and 4 bases at J, with 10 bases between the two ends. CDR1 and CDR2 from the germline V gene are SGHKS and YYEKEE (reference sequence). This CDR3 is 13 amino acids long. DNA for the CDR3: TGTGCCAGCAGTGGGACTTCGAATCAGCCCCAGCATTTT. This gives the protein CASSGTSNQPQHF.

As for this clone: Other DNA sequences in the sample encode the same CDR3. The V call is TRBV18, the J call TRBJ2-5; either TRBD1 or TRBD2 may fit D (5 bases each). This CDR3 spans 14 amino acids. Germline V gene lookup returns CDR1 KGHSH and CDR2 LQKENI. The ends were cut back, 0 bases at V and 2 bases at J, with 7 bases in the middle. CDR3 protein: CASSPPGRQETQYF. The CDR3 nucleotides are TGTGCCAGCTCACCACCGGGACGGCAAGAGACCCAGTACTTC.